Below, 30 T cell receptor beta chains from the same sample are listed, as sequenced in a study of tumor-infiltrating lymphocytes in primary liver carcinoma. Unsorted bulk tissue (roughly 20-34 mg) underwent RNA and DNA co-extraction. The template, roughly 550 ng total RNA, yielded TCR beta cDNA made with a constant-region primer. Three rounds of nested multiplex PCR with slightly modified ARM-PCR produced TCR beta libraries. TRBV1-TRBV30 forward and Cbeta reverse primers drove the first two roughly 9-cycle rounds. TCRdb redid the calling of the multiplex PCR reads with MiXCR, one entry per CDR3 protein. This table holds roughly 120,000 distinct CDR3 sequences, around two thirds found once. Source material: liver tumor tissue from sampling region 1. Subset given: tumor region T1, superior pole. All receptors derive from a woman aged 55-69 years with primary liver carcinoma and hepatitis B virus infection.

As regards this clonotype: Its ends do not fully match the called genes, so a read error is possible. V gene TRBV11-2 combines with J gene TRBJ2-1; 9 nucleotides match TRBD2. The germline V gene encodes CDR1 SGHAT and CDR2 FQNNGV. CDR3 length: 19 amino acids. The CDR3, as DNA: TGTGCCAGCAGCCCGCGCCATATTCCGGGACTAGCAGCCTACAATGAGGAGTTCTTC. Translated: CASSPRHIPGLAAYNEEFF.

Of note for this clonotype: Given a much more abundant clone one base away, this may be a read error. The chain employs TRBV11-1 and TRBJ1-1, with D maybe TRBD1 (5 bases). The CDR3 loop spans 14 amino acids. Germline lookup yields CDR1 SGHAT and CDR2 FQDESV (reference sequence). CDR3 region: CASSLGKGTTETFF. The DNA of the CDR3 is TGTGCCAGCAGCTTAGGGAAGGGGACCACTGAAACTTTCTTT.

This clonotype was counted at least ten times. The CDR3 sequence: CASSPRLAGNNEQFF. The DNA for the CDR3 is TGTGCCAGCAGTCCCCGCCTAGCGGGAAACAATGAGCAGTTCTTC. The chain carries TRBV12-3 or TRBV12-4 and TRBJ2-1; 9 bases map to TRBD2. With 5 bases clipped from V and 5 bases from J, the junction kept 7 bases outside the gene matches. The length of the CDR3 is 15 residues.

This clonotype showed up just once. At one end the junction does not follow the germline gene, possibly because of a read error. The V and J genes are TRBV12-3 or TRBV12-4 and TRBJ2-4; D gene unclear. This CDR3 region has 14 residues. CDR3 protein: CASSIAIAKNTQYF. DNA for the CDR3: TGTGCCAGCTCTATTGCAATAGCCAAAAACACTCAGTACTTC.

The V gene is TRBV20-1, the J gene TRBJ2-3; TRBD1 or TRBD2 may be the D gene (5 bases each). Per germline, CDR1 DFQATT and CDR2 SNEGSKA (reference sequence). CDR3 length: 14 residues. Trimming left V 6 bases short and J 3 bases short, with 16 bases between. As DNA, the CDR3 is TGCAGTGCCAGGAGTGGCAGGGAGACAGATACGCAGTATTTT. Its protein is CSARSGRETDTQYF.

The V and J genes are TRBV28 and TRBJ1-2; the match to TRBD1 covers 7 bases. The CDR3 has 15 residues. From germline, CDR1 is MDHEN and CDR2 SYDVKM. Unmatched junction bases numbered 8, after V lost 7 bases and J lost 0 bases. This CDR3 is CASTFTGEPNYGYTF. In DNA form, the CDR3 reads TGTGCCAGCACCTTTACAGGGGAGCCTAACTATGGCTACACCTTC.

Only a few counts were recorded for this clonotype. The DNA for the CDR3 is TGTGCCAGCAGTTTAGCTGGGTCTCGGAGTTCGCGAGGCACAGATACGCAGTATTTT. Translation: CASSLAGSRSSRGTDTQYF. V and J are TRBV12-3 or TRBV12-4 and TRBJ2-3; unclear D gene. The ends were cut back, 0 bases at V and 1 base at J, with 20 bases in the middle. This CDR3 is built from 19 residues.

This clonotype was counted many times. The rearrangement joins TRBV6-6 to TRBJ2-7; D might be TRBD1 or TRBD2, each matching 7 bases. The V end was cut by 0 bases, the J end by 2 bases, with 14 bases between. Germline CDR1 is MNHNY and CDR2 is SVGAGI (reference sequence). This CDR3 spans 16 amino acids. The CDR3 coding sequence is TGTGCCAGCAGTTACTCGGGGGGGACAGCTACCTACGAGCAGTACTTC. Protein product: CASSYSGGTATYEQYF.

Concerning this clonotype: Given a much more abundant clone one base away, this may be a read error. It is likely a read error, because the conserved phenylalanine at the end of the CDR3 is missing. This chain connects TRBV12-3 or TRBV12-4 to TRBJ1-5, with D possibly being TRBD1 (6 bases). This CDR3 comprises 15 residues. Trimming removed 4 bases at V and 0 bases at J, with 10 bases between. In DNA, the CDR3 is TGTGCCAGCAGTTCCCGACAGGTTAGCAATCAGCCCCAGCATTCT. Protein sequence: CASSSRQVSNQPQHS.

V is TRBV30 and J is TRBJ1-3; D gene ambiguous. Trimming took 3 bases from V and 3 from J, leaving 6 bases between them. Germline V CDR1 and CDR2: GTSNPN, SVGIG (reference sequence). The CDR3 spans 12 residues. This CDR3 is CAWRQFGNTIYF. CDR3 nucleotide sequence: TGTGCCTGGAGACAGTTTGGAAACACCATATATTTT.

This clonotype was recorded many times. The rearrangement joins TRBV12-3 or TRBV12-4 to TRBJ1-2; D unresolved. This CDR3 contains 10 residues. V gave up 6 bases and J gave up 7 bases, with 6 bases separating them. Here the CDR3 reads CASRLSGYTF. CDR3 bases: TGTGCCAGCAGACTGTCTGGCTACACCTTC.

Notes on this clonotype: Just one base apart from a much larger clone, this may be a read error. This chain joins TRBV12-3 or TRBV12-4 and TRBJ2-7, with 7 nucleotides matching TRBD2. V lost 5 bases to trimming and J lost 6 bases; unmatched junction nucleotides: 13. This CDR3 has 15 residues. CDR3 coding DNA: TGTGCCAGCAGTCCAAGCCGCGGCGGGAGTGGCGAGCAGTACTTC. Its protein product is CASSPSRGGSGEQYF.

As to this clonotype: A much larger clone lies a single base off, so this may be a read error. The chain links TRBV7-9 to TRBJ1-5; D ambiguous. The CDR3 sequence is 15 residues long. Between the trimmed V and J ends, which lost 2 bases and 1 base, there was a span of 9 bases. CDR1 SEHNR and CDR2 FQNEAQ come from the germline V gene (reference sequence). CDR3 sequence reads: CASSLSSGSNQPQHF. DNA of the CDR3: TGTGCCAGCAGCTTATCCTCCGGGAGCAATCAGCCCCAGCATTTT.

This clonotype has just one count. The chain carries TRBV29-1 and TRBJ2-1, with TRBD2 matching 8 bases. V lost 1 base to trimming and J lost 6 bases; unmatched junction nucleotides: 5. CDR3 length equals 14 residues. CDR1 and CDR2 (germline): SQVTM, ANQGSEA. The CDR3 loop reads CSVEGGTRANEQFF. Written as DNA, the CDR3 is TGCAGCGTTGAAGGAGGGACTAGGGCCAATGAGCAGTTCTTC.

Ten or more counts support this clonotype. As DNA, the CDR3 is TGCGCCAGCAGCCAAGCCCTGACTAGCGGGAATGAGCAGTTCTTC. Translation gives CASSQALTSGNEQFF. The chain combines TRBV4-1 with TRBJ2-1, with TRBD2 matching 10 bases. There are 15 residues in the CDR3. Germline assignment: CDR1 MGHRA and CDR2 YSYEKL. V gave up 1 base and J gave up 7 bases; unmatched junction bases: 4.

This clonotype appeared once. A much bigger clone sits one base away, suggesting this may be a read error. The chain combines TRBV5-4 with TRBJ2-5; TRBD2 might be the D (5 bases). Germline loops: CDR1 SGHNT, CDR2 YYREEE (reference sequence). The CDR3 extends over 16 amino acids. V dropped 6 bases and J dropped 2 bases, with 20 bases sitting between them. CDR3 coding DNA: TGTGCCAGCATTCGTAGTGGACTGTCCGTTCAAGAGACCCAGTACTTC. It specifies CASIRSGLSVQETQYF.

A note on this clonotype: A much larger clone lies one base from this, so it may be a read error. The V and J genes are TRBV12-5 and TRBJ2-1, with 7 bases matching TRBD2. The CDR3 covers 20 residues. CDR1 LGHNT and CDR2 FRNRAP come from the germline V gene. CDR3 loop: CANGLNLRGVLRENYNEQFF. The CDR3 DNA sequence: TGTGCTAATGGTTTGAATTTGAGGGGAGTTTTGCGGGAGAACTACAATGAGCAGTTCTTC.

This clonotype was observed at least ten times. The V and J genes are TRBV11-2 and TRBJ1-1; perhaps TRBD1 as D (5 bases). This CDR3 comprises 13 residues. Trimming shortened V by 0 bases and J by 3 bases, and 5 bases separated the two germline ends. CDR1 and CDR2 (germline): SGHAT, FQNNGV. The CDR3 here is CASSLEGDTEAFF. The CDR3 region has the DNA TGTGCCAGCAGCTTAGAGGGGGACACTGAAGCTTTCTTT.

With regard to this clonotype: A much larger clone is a single base away; this may be a read error. The DNA is left out, because the CDR3 cannot be placed on it with certainty; the CDR3 is given as TCRdb lists it. V usage is TRBV28 and J usage is TRBJ2-1; no check of the table's D call, TRBD2, against the DNA was made. The CDR3 length is 16 residues, termini included. Germline CDR1 is MDHEN and CDR2 is SYDVKM. Here the CDR3 reads CASTPWGGGAYNEQSF.

This chain links TRBV11-2 with TRBJ2-2; 8 bases are a match to TRBD2. V lost 5 bases and J lost 4; bases outside the gene matches: 9. Germline V CDR1 and CDR2: SGHAT, FQNNGV. The length of the CDR3 is 16 residues. The CDR3 DNA follows: TGTGCCAGCAGCAGCAGCGGGAGTCGTAGCACCGGGGAGCTGTTTTTT. It codes for CASSSSGSRSTGELFF.

Many counts were recorded for this clonotype. V and J are TRBV6-5 and TRBJ2-7; 7 positions match TRBD1. The V gene end was trimmed by 6 bases and the J gene end by 7 bases; junction bases not matched to a gene: 12. CDR1 MNHEY and CDR2 SVGAGI come from the germline V gene. The CDR3 has 14 amino acids. CDR3 sequence: CASSHRQGSGEQYF. The CDR3 bases are TGTGCCAGCAGCCACAGACAGGGCTCGGGAGAGCAGTACTTC.

Comments on this clonotype: The junction departs from the called germline gene at one end, perhaps through a read error. This chain joins TRBV14 and TRBJ2-5; D possibly corresponds to TRBD1 (6 bases). CDR1 and CDR2 (germline): SGHDN, FVKESK. This CDR3 is built from 14 residues. The CDR3 is CASSQDSLQVTQHF. CDR3 DNA sequence: TGTGCCAGCAGCCAGGACAGCCTCCAGGTGACCCAGCACTTC. Full variable domain (outside the CDR3, taken from reference TRBV14 and TRBJ2-5): EAGVTQFPSHSVIEKGQTVTLRCDPISGHDNLYWYRRVMGKEIKFLLHFVKESKQDESGMPNNRFLAERTGGTYSTLKVQPAELEDSGVYFCASSQDSLQVTQHFGPGTRLLVL.

Remarks on this clonotype: One end of the junction does not line up with germline, which may come from a read error. V is TRBV11-2 and J is TRBJ2-1, with 9 bases that match TRBD2. The length of the CDR3 is 17 residues. Germline CDR1 and CDR2: SGHAT and FQNNGV. Here the CDR3 reads CASSLGGAGGAYNEQFF. The CDR3 DNA sequence: TGCGCCAGCAGCTTAGGGGGCGCGGGAGGGGCTTACAATGAGCAGTTCTTC.

This chain links TRBV5-1 with TRBJ2-5, with D uncertain. The V gene lost 0 bases and the J gene lost 1 base, with 19 bases spanning the gap. CDR1 and CDR2 from the germline V gene are SGHRS and YFSETQ. The CDR3 is 18 amino acids. CDR3 nucleotides: TGCGCCAGCAGCTTGGATGCAGTTTCCCCAATCGCCCAAGAGACCCAGTACTTC. Its protein is CASSLDAVSPIAQETQYF.

This rearrangement joins TRBV11-2 to TRBJ2-7; TRBD2 matches 9 bases. V gave up 6 bases and J gave up 4 bases; unmatched junction bases: 10. The CDR3 is 15 amino acids. CDR1 is SGHAT, CDR2 FQNNGV, per germline. Here the CDR3 reads CASSQGSSGSYEQYF. As DNA, the CDR3 is TGTGCCAGCAGTCAAGGGAGTAGCGGGAGTTACGAGCAGTACTTC.

This clonotype was detected many times. J is TRBJ2-7 and V is TRBV29-1; a possible D gene is TRBD1 (5 bases). CDR1 and CDR2 from the germline V gene are SQVTM and ANQGSEA. This CDR3 comprises 13 residues. V lost 7 bases and J 4 bases, leaving 17 bases between the germline ends. The CDR3, as DNA: TGCAGCGGGGGTCAGGGTTTTGAGTACGAGCAGTACTTC. As protein: CSGGQGFEYEQYF.

This clonotype is categorized as medium-sized (0.01 to 0.1%). V and J are TRBV11-2 and TRBJ2-2; D not resolved. CDR1 is SGHAT and CDR2 is FQNNGV in the germline V gene. The length of the CDR3 is 17 residues. Trimming removed 5 bases from V and 4 bases from J, with 20 bases in between. CDR3 bases: TGTGCCAGCAGCCGTCAAGCGTGGTCAGTAGTCACCGGGGAGCTGTTTTTT. As protein: CASSRQAWSVVTGELFF.

To note about this clonotype: The DNA is left out, because the CDR3 cannot be placed on it with certainty; the CDR3 is given as TCRdb lists it. The chain recombines TRBV29-1 with TRBJ1-2. The germline CDR1 and CDR2 sequences are SQVTM and ANQGSEA. The CDR3 numbers 14 amino acids, ends counted. The chain's CDR3 is CNVARGTGARGYNF.

As for this clonotype: A junction end diverges from the germline sequence, so it may reflect a read error. V and J are TRBV12-3 or TRBV12-4 and TRBJ1-2; D unresolved. This CDR3 has 13 amino acids. The DNA of the CDR3 is TGTGCTAGCAGTCCTACAAGCCCTGTGGGCTACACCTTC. Translating it yields CASSPTSPVGYTF.

CDR3 nucleotides: TGCAGCGTAGGGGACATTCACACTGAAGCTTTCTTT. Its translation: CSVGDIHTEAFF. The rearrangement links TRBV29-1 to TRBJ1-1; tentatively, D is TRBD1 (6 bases). This CDR3 has 12 amino acids. Deletions cut 6 bases from V and 3 bases from J, with 11 bases between. Germline V lookup: CDR1 SQVTM, CDR2 ANQGSEA. Drawing the rest from reference TRBV29-1 and TRBJ1-1, the complete variable domain is SAVISQKPSRDICQRGTSLTIQCQVDSQVTMMFWYRQQPGQSLTLIATANQGSEATYESGFVIDKFPISRPNLTFSTLTVSNMSPEDSSIYLCSVGDIHTEAFFGQGTRLTVV.